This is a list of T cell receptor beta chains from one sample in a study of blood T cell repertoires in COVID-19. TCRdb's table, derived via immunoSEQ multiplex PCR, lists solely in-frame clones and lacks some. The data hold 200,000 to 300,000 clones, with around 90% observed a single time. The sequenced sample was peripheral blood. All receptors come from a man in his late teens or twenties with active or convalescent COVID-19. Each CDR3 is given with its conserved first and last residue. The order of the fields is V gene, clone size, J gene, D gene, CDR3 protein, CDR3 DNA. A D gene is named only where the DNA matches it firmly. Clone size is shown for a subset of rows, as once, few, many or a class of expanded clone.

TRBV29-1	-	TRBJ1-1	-	CSVEPGYTEAFF	TGCAGCGTTGAACCCGGGTACACTGAAGCTTTCTTT
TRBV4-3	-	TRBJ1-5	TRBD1	CASSPQDRDRQPQHF	TGCGCCAGCAGCCCTCAGGACAGGGATAGACAGCCCCAGCATTTT
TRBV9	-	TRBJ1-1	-	CASSVEGRRDTEAFF	TGTGCCAGCAGCGTAGAGGGGCGCAGGGACACTGAAGCTTTCTTT
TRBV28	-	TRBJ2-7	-	CASSTSEGWRHEQYF	TGTGCCAGCTCAACCTCTGAGGGTTGGCGGCACGAGCAGTACTTC
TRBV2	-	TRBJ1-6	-	CASSVQQGPNSPLHF	TGTGCCAGCAGTGTTCAGCAGGGGCCTAATTCACCCCTCCACTTT
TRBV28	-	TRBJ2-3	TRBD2	CASPPLAGFSTDTQYF	TGTGCCAGCCCCCCACTAGCGGGTTTTAGCACAGATACGCAGTATTTT
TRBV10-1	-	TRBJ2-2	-	CASSTGNSGELFF	TGCGCCAGCAGCACAGGGAACTCGGGGGAGCTGTTTTTT
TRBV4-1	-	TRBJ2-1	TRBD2	CASSPIGGGTYNEQFF	TGCGCCAGCAGCCCCATAGGCGGGGGAACCTACAATGAGCAGTTCTTC
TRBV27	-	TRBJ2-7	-	CASSTRSPSYEQYF	TGTGCCAGCAGCACCCGGTCGCCCTCCTACGAGCAGTACTTC
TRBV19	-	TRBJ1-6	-	CASSPGQIYNSPLHF	TGTGCCAGTAGTCCCGGACAGATTTATAATTCACCCCTCCACTTT
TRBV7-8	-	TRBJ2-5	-	CASSLTGVETQYF	TGTGCCAGCTCTCTGACGGGGGTGGAGACCCAGTACTTC
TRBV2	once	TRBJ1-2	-	CASRSDSGYGYTF	TGTGCCAGCAGATCAGACAGTGGCTATGGCTACACCTTC
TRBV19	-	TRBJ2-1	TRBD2	CASSIRGTSGSRSSYNEQFF	TGTGCCAGTAGTATACGGGGGACTAGCGGGAGCAGGAGCTCCTACAATGAGCAGTTCTTC
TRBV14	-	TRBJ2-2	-	CASSQVQGRTGELFF	TGTGCCAGCAGCCAAGTTCAGGGAAGGACCGGGGAGCTGTTTTTT
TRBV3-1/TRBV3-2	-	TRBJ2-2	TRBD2	CASSQETSVGELFF	TGTGCCAGCAGCCAAGAGACTAGCGTCGGGGAGCTGTTTTTT
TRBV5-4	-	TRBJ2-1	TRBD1	CASSSNPGQGANEQFF	TGTGCCAGCAGCAGCAATCCGGGACAGGGGGCAAATGAGCAGTTCTTC
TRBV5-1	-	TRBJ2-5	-	CASSLALAEQETQYF	TGCGCCAGCAGCTTGGCTCTGGCAGAACAAGAGACCCAGTACTTC
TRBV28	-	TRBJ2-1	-	CASKEGGVRVNEQFF	TGTGCCAGCAAGGAAGGGGGAGTTCGTGTCAATGAGCAGTTCTTC
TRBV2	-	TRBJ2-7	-	CASSDNRIYEQYF	TGTGCCAGCAGTGACAACAGAATCTACGAGCAGTACTTC
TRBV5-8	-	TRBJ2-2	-	CASSLRGSATGELFF	TGTGCCAGCAGCTTGAGGGGTTCGGCCACCGGGGAGCTGTTTTTT
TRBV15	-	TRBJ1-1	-	CATSRPQGQNTEAFF	TGTGCCACCAGCAGACCCCAGGGGCAGAACACTGAAGCTTTCTTT
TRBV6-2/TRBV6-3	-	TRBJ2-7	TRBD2	CASSDGIAGGYEQYF	TGTGCCAGCAGTGACGGTATAGCGGGAGGCTACGAGCAGTACTTC
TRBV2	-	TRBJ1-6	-	CASSDQGSSPLHF	TGTGCCAGCAGTGACCAGGGTAGTTCACCCCTCCACTTT
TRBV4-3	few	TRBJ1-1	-	CASSLGVSSTEAFF	TGCGCCAGCAGCCTAGGGGTCTCCTCCACTGAAGCTTTCTTT
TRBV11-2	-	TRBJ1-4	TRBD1	CASSLARDRGSEKLFF	TGTGCCAGCAGCTTAGCTCGGGACAGGGGGAGCGAAAAACTGTTTTTT
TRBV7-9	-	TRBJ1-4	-	CASSSSRDTSRTNEKLFF	TGTGCCAGCAGCTCGTCCCGGGACACCTCGAGGACTAATGAAAAACTGTTTTTT
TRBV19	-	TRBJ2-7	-	CASSAISSYEQYF	TGTGCCAGTAGTGCGATTAGCAGCTACGAGCAGTACTTC
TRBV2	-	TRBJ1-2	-	CASSDKGRGYGYTF	TGTGCCAGCAGTGACAAGGGAAGGGGCTATGGCTACACCTTC
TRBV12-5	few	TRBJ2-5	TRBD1	CASAMGQGAASQETQYF	TGTGCTAGTGCTATGGGACAGGGGGCTGCATCCCAAGAGACCCAGTACTTC
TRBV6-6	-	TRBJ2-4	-	CASRISGRDIQYF	TGTGCCAGCAGGATCTCTGGTCGGGACATTCAGTACTTC
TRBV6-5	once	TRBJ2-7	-	CASSYQQGTYEQYF	TGTGCCAGCAGTTACCAACAGGGCACCTACGAGCAGTACTTC
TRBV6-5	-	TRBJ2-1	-	CASSYTRDNEQFF	TGTGCCAGCAGTTACACTCGAGACAATGAGCAGTTCTTC